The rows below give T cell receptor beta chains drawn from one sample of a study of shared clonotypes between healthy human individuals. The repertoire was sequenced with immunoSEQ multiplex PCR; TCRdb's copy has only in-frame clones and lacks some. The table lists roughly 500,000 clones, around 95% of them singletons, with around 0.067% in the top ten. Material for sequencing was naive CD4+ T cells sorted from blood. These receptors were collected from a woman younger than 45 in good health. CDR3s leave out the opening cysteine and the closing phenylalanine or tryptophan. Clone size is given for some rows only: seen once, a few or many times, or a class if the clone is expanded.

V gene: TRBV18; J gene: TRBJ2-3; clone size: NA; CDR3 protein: ASSPRGYTDTQY
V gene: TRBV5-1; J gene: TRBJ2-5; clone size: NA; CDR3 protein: ASSHGTSGRETQY
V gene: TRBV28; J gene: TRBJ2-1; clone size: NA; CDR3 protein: ASSLGGRSYEQF
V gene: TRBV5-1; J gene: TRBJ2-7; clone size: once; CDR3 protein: ASRYTAGTNSYEQY
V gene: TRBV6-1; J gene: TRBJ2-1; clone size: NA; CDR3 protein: ASKVTGSYNEQF
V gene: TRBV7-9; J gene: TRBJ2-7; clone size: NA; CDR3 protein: ASSLRQGMDEQY
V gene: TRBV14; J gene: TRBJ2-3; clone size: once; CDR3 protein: ASSHELPGAPTDTQY
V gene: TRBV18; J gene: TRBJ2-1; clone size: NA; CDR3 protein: ASSYTGLSYNEQF
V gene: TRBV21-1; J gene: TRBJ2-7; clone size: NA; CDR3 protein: ASSNQRESHDYEQY
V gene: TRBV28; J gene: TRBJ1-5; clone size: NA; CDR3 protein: ASSWGQSLNQPQH
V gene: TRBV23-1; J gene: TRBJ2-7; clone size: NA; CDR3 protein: ASSHRDRQFYEQY
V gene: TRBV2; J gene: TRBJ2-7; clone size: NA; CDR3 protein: ASSEGTATDAFHEQY
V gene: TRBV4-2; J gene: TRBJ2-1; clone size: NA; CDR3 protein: ASSQDQGLAGARNEQF
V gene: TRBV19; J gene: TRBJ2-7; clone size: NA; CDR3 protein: ASILALHEQY
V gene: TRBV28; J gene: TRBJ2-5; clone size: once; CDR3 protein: ASRDRGQGTQY
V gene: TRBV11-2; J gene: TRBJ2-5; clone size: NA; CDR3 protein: ASSRNRLDQETQY
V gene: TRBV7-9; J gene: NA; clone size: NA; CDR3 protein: ASSSFYEQY